The subject of this entry is one TCR beta chain. With 6 bases removed from V and 5 bases from J, the gap between germline ends came to 16 bases. The V gene's germline CDR1 is MNHEY and CDR2 SVGAGI. The CDR3 has 14 amino acids. In the authors' methods: Reference gene primer amplification gave nucleated cell count estimates. The assay was immunoSEQ multiplex PCR, and TCRdb's table has in-frame clones only and misses some. Clone size and V and J calls were adopted from that table, with D and trimming inferred from the DNA. The sample lists 120,000 or so clones, around 82% occurring once. These data belong to a study of blood T cell repertoires in COVID-19. Study details: The cDNA or gDNA used as material had been derived from T cells, B-cell-depleted T cells, or PBMCs.

Material for sequencing was peripheral blood. J is TRBJ1-2 and V is TRBV6-5, with D perhaps matching TRBD1 (5 bases). The receptor was derived from a woman aged 25-40 years who had recovered from COVID-19. For the CDR3, the DNA is TGTGCCAGCAGGATCGCCCCGGGGGGGTATGGCTACACCTTC. It translates to CASRIAPGGYGYTF.